The 17 T cell receptor beta chains presented below share a single source sample, sequenced in a study of beta chain features in type 1 diabetes. Study outcomes and limitations: In all four CD4+ subsets, TCRB CDR3 length was significantly, moderately reduced in type 1 diabetes.

What was sequenced were expressed TCRB transcripts, since all of the isolated RNA had been reverse transcribed. Using immunoSEQ multiplex PCR, the repertoire was profiled, and TCRdb retains in-frame clones only, with some absent. The data contain 200,000 to 250,000 clones, about a sixth of them singletons. The antigens of these receptors remain unknown. The specimen sequenced was naive CD4+ T cells from blood. All receptors derive from a man aged 30-40 years with type 1 diabetes.

The chain couples TRBV7-9 to TRBJ2-1; D is possibly TRBD1 (5 bases). The CDR3 loop spans 18 amino acids. Germline CDR1 is SEHNR and CDR2 is FQNEAQ (reference sequence). The ends were cut back, 3 bases at V and 2 bases at J, with 20 bases in the middle. CDR3 protein: CASSLDRRQGRAYNEQFF. The CDR3 DNA is TGTGCCAGCAGCTTGGATCGCCGCCAGGGTAGGGCCTACAATGAGCAGTTCTTC.

This clone was seen more than once but under ten times. The rearrangement uses TRBV9 and TRBJ2-2; D call uncertain. Germline values: CDR1 SGDLS, CDR2 YYNGEE. The V end was cut by 0 bases, the J end by 0 bases, with 3 bases between. There are 14 residues in the CDR3. CDR3 nucleotide sequence: TGTGCCAGCAGCGTAGATGCGAACACCGGGGAGCTGTTTTTT. This gives the protein CASSVDANTGELFF. The variable domain in full, with the rest retrieved from reference TRBV9 and TRBJ2-2, is DSGVTQTPKHLITATGQRVTLRCSPRSGDLSVYWYQQSLDQGLQFLIQYYNGEERAKGNILERFSAQQFPDLHSELNLSSLELGDSALYFCASSVDANTGELFFGEGSRLTVL.

This clone was seen more than once but under ten times. The rearrangement joins TRBV4-1 to TRBJ2-3; D is unclear. V lost 3 bases and J lost 0, with 7 bases in between. This CDR3 comprises 14 residues. Germline V CDR1 and CDR2: MGHRA, YSYEKL. The CDR3 loop is CASSQTGSTDTQYF. The DNA of the CDR3 is TGCGCCAGCAGCCAGACTGGAAGCACAGATACGCAGTATTTT.

The chain has TRBV30 and TRBJ1-5; 10 bases map to TRBD1. J was trimmed by 6 bases and V by 5 bases; bases with no gene match: 10. The CDR3 is 15 residues long. CDR1 and CDR2 from the germline V gene are GTSNPN and SVGIG (reference sequence). The CDR3 here is CAWGPGTGEGQPQHF. Written as DNA, the CDR3 is TGTGCCTGGGGGCCAGGGACAGGGGAAGGTCAGCCCCAGCATTTT.

This clone occurred a few times. The chain links TRBV29-1 to TRBJ1-2, with D perhaps TRBD1 (6 bases). Germline V gene data show CDR1 as SQVTM and CDR2 as ANQGSEA. This CDR3 is built from 12 residues. The CDR3 DNA reads as TGCACCGGGTCGCAGGGGAACTATGGCTACACCTTC. Encoded protein: CTGSQGNYGYTF.

This clone has a handful of counts. The V call is TRBV29-1, the J call TRBJ2-3; 7 bases agree with TRBD2. From germline, CDR1 is SQVTM and CDR2 ANQGSEA. V trimming: 4 bases; J trimming: 0 bases; junction bases outside the gene matches: 10. The CDR3 sequence is 16 residues long. CDR3 nucleotides: TGCAGCGTTGGAATCAGCGGGATCGCTAGCACAGATACGCAGTATTTT. This encodes CSVGISGIASTDTQYF.

This clone was recorded a few times. The chain has TRBV29-1 and TRBJ2-7; 10 bases align to TRBD2. This CDR3 contains 13 residues. Losses at the gene ends were 2 bases for V and 3 bases for J; bases not matched to a gene: 1. Germline CDR1 is SQVTM and CDR2 is ANQGSEA. This CDR3 is CSVELAGDYEQYF. The CDR3 nucleotides read TGCAGCGTTGAACTAGCGGGAGACTACGAGCAGTACTTC.

This clone has more than one count but fewer than ten. This chain's CDR3 is CASSQVVVNEQFF. Here the CDR3 DNA reads TGTGCCAGCAGCCAAGTCGTCGTCAATGAGCAGTTCTTC. The chain carries TRBV14 and TRBJ2-1; no clear D gene. CDR1 is SGHDN, CDR2 FVKESK, per germline. With 1 base removed from V and 6 bases from J, the gap between germline ends came to 7 bases. This CDR3 has 13 amino acids.

The sample holds a few counts of this clone. The CDR3 sequence: CASSLQLAGGEQYF. In nucleotides, the CDR3 is TGTGCCAGCAGTTTACAACTAGCGGGCGGCGAGCAGTACTTC. The V gene is TRBV27, the J gene TRBJ2-7, with 9 bases that match TRBD2. The trim removed 2 bases at V and 6 bases at J, leaving 5 bases unmatched. CDR1 is MNHEY and CDR2 is SMNVEV in the germline V gene (reference sequence). The CDR3 length is 14 residues.

Only a few counts were recorded for this clone. The chain has TRBV5-4 and TRBJ2-7; 7 bases align to TRBD1. The ends lost 4 bases at V and 2 bases at J; junction bases unmatched: 6. This CDR3 comprises 14 residues. CDR1 and CDR2 (germline): SGHNT, YYREEE (reference sequence). The CDR3 protein is CASSVDRVPYEQYF. In DNA, the CDR3 is TGTGCCAGCAGCGTCGACAGGGTTCCCTACGAGCAGTACTTC.

This clone has more than one count but fewer than ten. The V call is TRBV15, the J call TRBJ2-3; D is uncertain. V was cut by 0 bases and J by 3 bases, with 7 bases left in between. The CDR3 is made up of 14 amino acids. The V gene's germline CDR1 is LNHNV and CDR2 YYDKDF (reference sequence). In DNA form, the CDR3 reads TGTGCCACCAGCAGAGAGCAATGGACAGATACGCAGTATTTT. Its translation: CATSREQWTDTQYF.

The chain has TRBV14 and TRBJ2-1, with D unclear. Per germline, CDR1 SGHDN and CDR2 FVKESK. V lost 0 bases to trimming and J lost 7 bases, with 19 bases between them. This CDR3 has 17 residues. For the CDR3, the DNA is TGTGCCAGCAGCCAAGATAGCCGGCTCTGGCACTTGAATGAGCAGTTCTTC. Its translation is CASSQDSRLWHLNEQFF.

The chain joins TRBV7-3 to TRBJ2-5, with a tentative D call TRBD1 (5 bases). There are 12 residues in the CDR3. The germline CDR1 and CDR2 sequences are SGHTA and FQGTGA. Trimming removed 4 bases at V and 5 bases at J, with 8 bases between. In DNA, the CDR3 is TGTGCCAGCAGCTCGCCAGGGGAGACCCAGTACTTC. Its translation: CASSSPGETQYF.

V is TRBV29-1 and J is TRBJ2-7; TRBD1 matches at 9 bases. The CDR3 covers 12 residues. CDR1 is SQVTM, CDR2 ANQGSEA, per germline. V trimming: 6 bases; J trimming: 4 bases; junction bases outside the gene matches: 4. DNA for the CDR3: TGCAGCGTCATGACAGGGGGGTACGAGCAGTACTTC. This gives the protein CSVMTGGYEQYF.

This clone appeared a single time. The V and J genes are TRBV7-9 and TRBJ1-1; D uncertain. The CDR3 runs 11 residues. The V end lost 10 bases, the J end lost 6 bases, and 12 bases lay between the germline ends. The V gene's germline CDR1 is SEHNR and CDR2 FQNEAQ (reference sequence). The CDR3, as DNA: TGTGCCACTGGGGAAATCCCTGAAGCTTTCTTT. Protein: CATGEIPEAFF.

Only a few counts were recorded for this clone. The J gene is TRBJ2-7, the V gene TRBV18, with 10 bases that match TRBD2. V shed 5 bases, J shed 7 bases, and the junction held 5 bases outside the gene matches. Germline V CDR1 and CDR2: KGHSH, LQKENI. The CDR3 consists of 13 residues. DNA for the CDR3: TGTGCCAGCTCATTATTGACTAGCGGGGAGCAGTACTTC. It translates to CASSLLTSGEQYF.

Here the CDR3 reads CASSLGGSGANVLTF. The CDR3 nucleotides read TGTGCCAGCAGCTTAGGTGGCTCTGGGGCCAACGTCCTGACTTTC. The chain links TRBV7-3 to TRBJ2-6; unclear D gene. This CDR3 contains 15 residues. Germline V CDR1 and CDR2: SGHTA, FQGTGA. V was clipped by 2 bases and J by 0 bases, with 5 bases between them.